This T cell receptor (beta chain) was captured by sequencing in a study of blood T cell repertoires in COVID-19. Turning to the study itself: Specimens from acute and convalescent COVID-19 originated in the United States, Italy and Spain.

The germline V gene encodes CDR1 MDHEN and CDR2 SYDVKM. V was clipped by 7 bases and J by 8 bases; unmatched bases: 11. CDR3 length: 14 amino acids. How the authors handled the data: How many nucleated cells were present was estimated from reference gene primer amplification. Clones were sequenced by immunoSEQ multiplex PCR, and TCRdb holds only the in-frame ones, with some missing. V and J calls and clone size are given by that table; D and trimming were obtained from the DNA. The sample includes 50,000 to 65,000 clones, about 91% seen only once; the top ten take over 4%. The sample comprised peripheral blood. J is TRBJ2-3 and V is TRBV28; TRBD1 agrees at 8 bases. The source of this sequence is a man aged 55-75 years with acute or convalescent COVID-19. CDR3 in amino acids: CASNPTGATGTQYF. In nucleotides, the CDR3 is TGTGCCAGCAACCCGACAGGGGCCACGGGTACGCAGTATTTT. The whole variable domain, filled in from reference TRBV28 and TRBJ2-3, reads DVKVTQSSRYLVKRTGEKVFLECVQDMDHENMFWYRQDPGLGLRLIYFSYDVKMKEKGDIPEGYSVSREKKERFSLILESASTNQTSMYLCASNPTGATGTQYFGPGTRLTVL.